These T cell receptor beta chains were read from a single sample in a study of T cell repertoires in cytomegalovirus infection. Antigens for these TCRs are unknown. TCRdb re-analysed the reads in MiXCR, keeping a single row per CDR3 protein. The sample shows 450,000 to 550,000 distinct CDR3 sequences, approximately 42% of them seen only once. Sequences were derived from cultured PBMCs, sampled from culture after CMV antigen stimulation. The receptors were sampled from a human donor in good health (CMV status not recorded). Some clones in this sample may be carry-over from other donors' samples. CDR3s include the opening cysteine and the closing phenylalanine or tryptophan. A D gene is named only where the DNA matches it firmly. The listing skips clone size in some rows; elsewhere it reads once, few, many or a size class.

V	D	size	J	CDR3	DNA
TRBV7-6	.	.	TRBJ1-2	CASSLEPTVYGYTF	TGTGCCAGCAGCTTAGAGCCGACAGTCTATGGCTACACCTTC
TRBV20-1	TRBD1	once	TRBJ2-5	CSARVTGAKETQYF	TGCAGTGCTAGAGTGACAGGGGCGAAAGAGACCCAGTACTTC
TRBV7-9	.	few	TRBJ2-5	CAQRTLIWDAESETQYF	TGTGCCCAAAGGACCTTAATCTGGGACGCGGAGTCAGAGACCCAGTACTTC
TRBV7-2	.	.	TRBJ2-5	CASKATSLSRETQYF	TGTGCCAGCAAGGCCACTAGTCTTTCGCGGGAGACCCAGTACTTC
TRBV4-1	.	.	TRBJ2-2	CASSQEGSGELFF	TGCGCCAGCAGCCAAGAGGGGTCCGGGGAGCTGTTTTTT
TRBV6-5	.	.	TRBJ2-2	CASSPGHPGASGELFF	TGTGCCAGCAGCCCTGGACACCCGGGGGCTTCCGGGGAGCTGTTTTTT
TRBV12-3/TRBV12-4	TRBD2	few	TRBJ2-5	CASSSGGGLPETQYF	TGTGCCAGCAGTTCGGGGGGGGGCCTCCCAGAGACCCAGTACTTC
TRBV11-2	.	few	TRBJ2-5	CASSFWTAEQETQYF	TGTGCCAGCAGCTTCTGGACAGCTGAACAAGAGACCCAGTACTTC
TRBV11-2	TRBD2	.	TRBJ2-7	CASTRTASGVTSYEQYF	TGTGCCAGCACCCGGACCGCTAGCGGGGTGACCTCCTACGAGCAGTACTTC
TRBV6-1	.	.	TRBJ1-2	CACFEGGYTF	TGTGCCTGTTTTGAAGGGGGCTACACCTTC
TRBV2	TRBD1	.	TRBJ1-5	CASSLLGTGLQHF	TGTGCCAGCAGTCTACTAGGGACAGGGCTTCAACATTTT
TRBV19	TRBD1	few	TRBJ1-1	CASSTGGEAFF	TGTGCCAGTAGTACAGGGGGTGAAGCTTTCTTT
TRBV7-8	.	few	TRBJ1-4	CASSFDGATNEKLFF	TGTGCCAGCAGCTTCGACGGAGCAACTAATGAAAAACTGTTTTTT